This entry lists 8 T cell receptor beta chains sequenced from one sample in a study of blood T cell repertoires in COVID-19 (dated by TCRdb to about 2020). The library relied on the immunoSEQ multiplex PCR assay. TCRdb retrieved this table from immuneACCESS and kept in-frame rearrangements only. Not all clones are present; in checked studies, unresolved V genes account for under half, and no reason is known for the remainder. This sample holds more than 400,000 clones; roughly 90% were observed only once. In total, the top ten clones hold about 0.75% of the sample. The sequenced material came from PBMCs or T cells enriched from blood (not recorded which). The receptors come from a woman younger than 35 who had recovered from COVID-19.

This chain joins TRBV28 and TRBJ1-2, with 7 positions matching TRBD1. The CDR3 runs 17 residues. Per the germline V gene, CDR1 is MDHEN and CDR2 is SYDVKM. J was trimmed by 2 bases and V by 7 bases; bases with no gene match: 16. CDR3 amino acids: CASKRGGTEFLNYGYTF. The CDR3 DNA follows: TGTGCCAGCAAACGGGGGGGGACAGAGTTCTTAAACTATGGCTACACCTTC.

The V and J genes are TRBV28 and TRBJ2-3, with D possibly being TRBD2 (5 bases). Germline values: CDR1 MDHEN, CDR2 SYDVKM. Trimming cost V 8 bases and J 5 bases, with 11 bases left between them. The CDR3 covers 12 residues. The CDR3 DNA follows: TGTGCCAGCCGGGAAGTAGGAGATACGCAGTATTTT. It encodes CASREVGDTQYF.

The gene calls are TRBV9 and TRBJ1-1; 10 bases map to TRBD1. CDR3 length equals 14 residues. CDR1 is SGDLS and CDR2 is YYNGEE in the germline V gene. V lost 3 bases, J lost 4 bases, and 3 bases stayed unmatched. CDR3: CASSGGTGVTEAFF. CDR3 in DNA: TGTGCCAGCAGCGGGGGGACAGGGGTCACTGAAGCTTTCTTT.

The rearrangement uses TRBV6-5 and TRBJ2-5, with a weak D call TRBD2 (5 bases). The V and J ends lost 7 bases and 3 bases respectively, with 15 bases between them. The CDR3 runs 14 residues. Germline V gene sequence: CDR1 MNHEY, CDR2 SVGAGI. Here the CDR3 reads CASTNRENEETQYF. As DNA, the CDR3 is TGTGCCAGCACCAATCGGGAAAATGAAGAGACCCAGTACTTC.

J is TRBJ1-1 and V is TRBV12-3 or TRBV12-4, with 10 bases aligning to TRBD1. The CDR3 extends over 12 amino acids. J was trimmed by 6 bases and V by 6 bases; bases with no gene match: 1. CDR3 sequence reads: CASSGQGAEAFF. CDR3 in DNA: TGTGCCAGCAGCGGACAGGGGGCTGAAGCTTTCTTT.

This clone occurred a few times. The J gene is TRBJ2-7, the V gene TRBV19; D perhaps matches TRBD2 (5 bases). The V gene's germline CDR1 is LNHDA and CDR2 SQIVND (reference sequence). Deletions cut 4 bases from V and 0 bases from J, with 13 bases between. CDR3 size: 15 residues. The CDR3 protein is CASSRELTSSYEQYF. The CDR3 DNA sequence: TGTGCCAGTAGTAGGGAGTTAACGAGCTCCTACGAGCAGTACTTC.

The V and J genes are TRBV19 and TRBJ1-5; D perhaps matches TRBD1 (6 bases). The germline V gene has CDR1 LNHDA and CDR2 SQIVND (reference sequence). The V end was cut by 5 bases, the J end by 3 bases, with 20 bases between. The CDR3 length is 17 residues. CDR3 sequence (DNA): TGTGCCAGTAGTCGAATCCCTTCCGGGACATTCAATCAGCCCCAGCATTTT. Protein sequence: CASSRIPSGTFNQPQHF.

This clone has just one count. The rearrangement uses TRBV5-8 and TRBJ1-2; 9 bases align to TRBD1. The length of the CDR3 is 13 residues. Germline-derived CDR1 and CDR2 are SGHTS and YDEGEE. Losses at the gene ends were 9 bases for V and 1 base for J; bases not matched to a gene: 4. The CDR3 region is CATRDRVNYGYTF. The CDR3 nucleotides are TGTGCCACCCGGGACAGGGTTAACTATGGCTACACCTTC.